This T cell receptor beta chain is from a study of T cells in localized non-small cell lung cancer. To note about this clone: The antigen remains unidentified.

Data came from immunoSEQ multiplex PCR; TCRdb stores just in-frame clones and leaves some out. Here the sample spans roughly 38,000 clones, roughly 87% being singletons. The CDR3 totals 17 residues. Study-wide points: It remains possible that heterogeneity exists, since only one tumor region was sequenced. Longer overall survival was linked to higher blood T cell density. Tumor showed lower T cell clonality than uninvolved adjacent lung, where it was highest. Paired adjacent lung recovered a median approximately 57 of the top 100 tumor clones.

This chain joins TRBV7-5 and TRBJ2-2; the table's D call, TRBD2, has no DNA check behind it. TRBV7-5 is reported as a pseudogene. Material: peripheral blood, obtained before any cancer treatment. This sequence was found in an older male donor with stage III squamous cell lung carcinoma. CDR3 residues: CVRSLTSGLAGTGELFF. The DNA for the CDR3 is TGTGTCAGAAGCTTAACTTCGGGACTAGCGGGGACCGGGGAGCTGTTTTTT.